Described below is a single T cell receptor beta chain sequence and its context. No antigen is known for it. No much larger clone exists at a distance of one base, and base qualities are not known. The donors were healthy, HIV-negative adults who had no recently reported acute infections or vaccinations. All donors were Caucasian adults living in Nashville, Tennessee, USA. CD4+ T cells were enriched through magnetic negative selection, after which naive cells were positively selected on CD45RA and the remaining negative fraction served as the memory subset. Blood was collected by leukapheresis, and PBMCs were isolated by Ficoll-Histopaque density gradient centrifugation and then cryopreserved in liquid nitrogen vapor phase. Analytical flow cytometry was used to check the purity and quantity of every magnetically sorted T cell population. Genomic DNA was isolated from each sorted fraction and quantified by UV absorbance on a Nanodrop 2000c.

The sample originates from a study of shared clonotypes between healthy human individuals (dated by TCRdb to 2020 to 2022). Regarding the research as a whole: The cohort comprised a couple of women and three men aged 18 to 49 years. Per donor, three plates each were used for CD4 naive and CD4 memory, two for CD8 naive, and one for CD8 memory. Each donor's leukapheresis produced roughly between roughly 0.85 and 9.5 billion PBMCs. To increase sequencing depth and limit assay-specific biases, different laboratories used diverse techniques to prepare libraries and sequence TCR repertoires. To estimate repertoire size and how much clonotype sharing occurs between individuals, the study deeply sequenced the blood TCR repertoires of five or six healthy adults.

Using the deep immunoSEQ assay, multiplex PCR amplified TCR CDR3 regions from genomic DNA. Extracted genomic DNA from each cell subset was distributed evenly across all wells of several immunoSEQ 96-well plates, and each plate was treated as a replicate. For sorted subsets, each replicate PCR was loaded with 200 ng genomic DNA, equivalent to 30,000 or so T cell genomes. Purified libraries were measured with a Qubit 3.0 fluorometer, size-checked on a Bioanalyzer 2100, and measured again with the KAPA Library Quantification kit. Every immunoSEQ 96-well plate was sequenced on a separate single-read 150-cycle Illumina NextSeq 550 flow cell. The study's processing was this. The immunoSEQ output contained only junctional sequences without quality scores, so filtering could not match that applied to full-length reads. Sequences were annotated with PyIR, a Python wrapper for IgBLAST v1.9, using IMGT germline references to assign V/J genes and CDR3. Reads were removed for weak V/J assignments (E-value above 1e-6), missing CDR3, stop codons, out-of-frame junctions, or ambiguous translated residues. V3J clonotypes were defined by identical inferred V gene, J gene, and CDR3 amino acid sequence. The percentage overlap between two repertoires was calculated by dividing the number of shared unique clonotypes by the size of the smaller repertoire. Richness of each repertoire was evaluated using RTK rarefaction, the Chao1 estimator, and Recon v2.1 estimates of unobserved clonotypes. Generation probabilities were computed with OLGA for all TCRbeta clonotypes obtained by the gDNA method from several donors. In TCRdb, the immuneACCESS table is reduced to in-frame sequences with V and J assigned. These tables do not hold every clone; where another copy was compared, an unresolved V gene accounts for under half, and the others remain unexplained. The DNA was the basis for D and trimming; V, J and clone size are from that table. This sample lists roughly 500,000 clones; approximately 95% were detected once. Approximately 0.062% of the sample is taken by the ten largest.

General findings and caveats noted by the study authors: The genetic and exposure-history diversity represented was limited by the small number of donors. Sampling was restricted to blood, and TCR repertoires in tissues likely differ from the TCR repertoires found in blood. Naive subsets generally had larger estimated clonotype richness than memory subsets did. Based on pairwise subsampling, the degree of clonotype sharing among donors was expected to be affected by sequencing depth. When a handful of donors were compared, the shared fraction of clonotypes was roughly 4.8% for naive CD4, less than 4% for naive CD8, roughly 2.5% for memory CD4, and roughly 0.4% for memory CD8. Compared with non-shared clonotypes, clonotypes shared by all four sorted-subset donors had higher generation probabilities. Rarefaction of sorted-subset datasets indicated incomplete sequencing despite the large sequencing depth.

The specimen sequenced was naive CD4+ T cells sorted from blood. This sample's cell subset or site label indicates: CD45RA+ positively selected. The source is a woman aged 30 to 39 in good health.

The CDR3 protein: CATSSRTTKISYEQYF. The nucleotide sequence reads as follows: TGTGCCACCAGCAGCCGGACAACCAAAATTTCCTACGAGCAGTACTTC. This chain is built from TRBV15 and TRBJ2-7; TRBD1 might be the D gene, on 5 matching bases. The junction carries 16 bases between V and J, which are trimmed by 3 bases and 1 base respectively. CDR1 and CDR2 are drawn from the germline V gene (reference sequence): LNHNV, YYDKDF. The CDR3 covers 16 residues, taking in both the cysteine and the phenylalanine. CDR3 DNA is the only sequence kept; it has 48 bases, read in frame from the first base.